The 6 T cell receptor beta chains below were found in one sample sequenced in a study of beta chain features in type 1 diabetes. The entirety of the isolated RNA underwent reverse transcription, so expressed TCRB transcripts were sequenced. Sequencing used immunoSEQ multiplex PCR; TCRdb keeps in-frame clones, though not all of them. The sample carries some 270,000 clones, approximately 8.1% recorded once. Sequenced sample: central memory CD4+ T cells from blood. The receptors were gathered from a woman under 30 in good health.

The genes are TRBV9 and TRBJ2-6; the D gene is possibly TRBD1 (5 bases). The V end lost 3 bases, the J end lost 0 bases, and 19 bases lay between the germline ends. The CDR3 is 19 residues long. The germline gives CDR1 SGDLS, CDR2 YYNGEE. CDR3: CASSGGQARALSGANVLTF. CDR3 bases: TGTGCCAGCAGCGGAGGACAAGCCCGAGCCCTCTCTGGGGCCAACGTCCTGACTTTC.

This clone was found a few times. The rearrangement joins TRBV6-5 to TRBJ2-7; the D gene is possibly TRBD1 (6 bases). This CDR3 spans 12 amino acids. The germline V gene encodes CDR1 MNHEY and CDR2 SVGAGI. Trimming took 7 bases from V and 4 from J, leaving 11 bases between them. The CDR3 reads CASTPGQYEQYF. CDR3 bases: TGTGCCAGCACCCCCGGACAGTACGAGCAGTACTTC.

There are a few counts of this clone. This chain links TRBV9 with TRBJ2-1; D not certain. With 0 bases removed from V and 2 bases from J, the gap between germline ends came to 9 bases. The germline gives CDR1 SGDLS, CDR2 YYNGEE. This CDR3 region has 15 residues. CDR3 nucleotides: TGTGCCAGCAGCGTAGGGGAACAGCCCTACAATGAGCAGTTCTTC. The encoded protein is CASSVGEQPYNEQFF.

This chain joins TRBV5-1 and TRBJ1-2; a possible D gene is TRBD1 (5 bases). V was clipped by 4 bases and J by 0 bases, with 7 bases between them. CDR3 length: 13 residues. Looked up from germline, CDR1 is SGHRS and CDR2 is YFSETQ. This chain's CDR3 is CASSDSPNYGYTF. In DNA, the CDR3 is TGCGCCAGCAGCGACAGCCCTAACTATGGCTACACCTTC.

This clone was seen a few times. The chain is built from TRBV2 and TRBJ2-1; D is unresolved. Trimming took off 2 bases at V and 6 bases at J, with 5 bases between the two ends. The CDR3 runs to 12 residues. Germline CDR1 SNHLY, CDR2 FYNNEI. For the CDR3, the DNA is TGTGCCAGCAGTGAATGGCTCAATGAGCAGTTCTTC. Translating gives CASSEWLNEQFF.

This clone showed up many times. The chain joins TRBV19 to TRBJ1-5; D is possibly TRBD1 (5 bases). Germline V CDR1 and CDR2: LNHDA, SQIVND (reference sequence). The CDR3 contains 13 residues. V lost 5 bases and J lost 9, with 14 bases in between. The DNA for the CDR3 is TGTGCCAGTAGTGCTGGACGGGGGATGCCCCAGCATTTT. Translation gives CASSAGRGMPQHF.